This T cell receptor (beta chain) was found in a study of T-cell reconstitution after alpha-beta-depleted transplantation in children. This clonotype has ten or more counts. The CDR3 spans 14 residues. Looked up from germline, CDR1 is LGHDT and CDR2 is YNNKEL (reference sequence). With 4 bases removed from V and 4 bases from J, the gap between germline ends came to 13 bases. TCRbeta library construction was performed incorporating unique molecular identifiers. TCRdb used MiXCR to reprocess the PCR reads, holding one entry per CDR3 protein. Of hundreds of thousands of distinct CDR3 sequences listed, approximately 9.8% are singletons.

This clonotype was sampled from a human donor who donated a stem cell graft to a child with SCID. V usage is TRBV3-1 and J usage is TRBJ1-1, with D perhaps matching TRBD1 (6 bases). Material: PBMCs from the stem cell graft donor, obtained from the stem cell graft. The CDR3 here is CASSPRTGPTEAFF. Written as DNA, the CDR3 is TGTGCCAGCAGCCCACGAACAGGGCCCACTGAAGCTTTCTTT.